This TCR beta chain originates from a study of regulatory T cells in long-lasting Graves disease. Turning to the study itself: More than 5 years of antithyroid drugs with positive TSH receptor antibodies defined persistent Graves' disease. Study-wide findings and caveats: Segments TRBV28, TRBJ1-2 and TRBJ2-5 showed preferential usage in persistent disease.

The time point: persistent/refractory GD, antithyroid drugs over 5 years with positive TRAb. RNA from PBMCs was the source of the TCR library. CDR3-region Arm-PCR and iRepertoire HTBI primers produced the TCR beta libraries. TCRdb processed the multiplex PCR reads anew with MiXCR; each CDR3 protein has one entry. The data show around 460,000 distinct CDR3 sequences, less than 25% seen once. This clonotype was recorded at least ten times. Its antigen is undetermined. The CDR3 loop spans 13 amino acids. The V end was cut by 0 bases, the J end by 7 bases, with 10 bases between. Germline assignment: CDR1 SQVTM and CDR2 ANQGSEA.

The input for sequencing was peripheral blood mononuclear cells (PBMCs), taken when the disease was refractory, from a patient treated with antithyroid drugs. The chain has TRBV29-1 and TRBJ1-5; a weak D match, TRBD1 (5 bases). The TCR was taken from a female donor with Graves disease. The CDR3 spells CSVEEGQGQPQHF. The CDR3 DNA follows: TGCAGCGTTGAAGAGGGGCAGGGACAGCCCCAGCATTTT.